These T cell receptor beta chains were read from a single sample in a study of cytomegalovirus exposure and HLA in healthy donors. Here immunoSEQ multiplex PCR was the method, and the copy in TCRdb shows in-frame clones only, minus some. The sample contains some 100,000 clones, roughly 79% of which appear only once. Sequenced input: PBMCs. These receptor sequences come from a woman aged 25 to 45 in good health and CMV-seronegative. Both conserved end residues are trimmed from each CDR3. Only some rows state a clone size, as once, few, many or a class for expanded clones.

J gene,V gene,clone size,CDR3 protein
TRBJ1-1,TRBV28,NA,ASSSQALNTEAF
TRBJ2-2,TRBV7-9,NA,ASSLRGTGELF
TRBJ1-1,TRBV10-2,NA,ASSENSRTEAF
TRBJ2-5,TRBV18,NA,ASSLNAGETQY
TRBJ2-4,TRBV5-6,NA,ASSLHANRREY
TRBJ2-7,TRBV29-1,once,SVVGLNYEQY
TRBJ2-1,TRBV10-1,NA,ASRGTGTTGNEQF
TRBJ1-3,TRBV19,once,ASSIRSLAGNTIY
TRBJ1-1,TRBV5-1,NA,ASSLEFLSQGDTEAF
TRBJ1-1,TRBV6-1,NA,ASITGVAGEAF
TRBJ2-1,TRBV7-2,NA,ASSLRPLGLSYNEQF
TRBJ2-1,TRBV7-3,NA,ASSFGLAGRDEQF
TRBJ2-7,TRBV30,NA,ASLRDRGPYEQY
TRBJ2-3,TRBV9,NA,ASSPRGGVTDTQY
TRBJ1-1,TRBV5-4,few,ASSLVRIGGTEAF
TRBJ1-2,TRBV6-6,NA,ASSSVTGDSYGYT
NA,TRBV5-4,NA,ASHQQGNPYEQY
TRBJ1-1,TRBV28,NA,ASSSIYGSEMNTEAF
NA,TRBV19,NA,AVGNSYEQY
TRBJ2-5,TRBV5-1,NA,ASSLGQASGETQY
TRBJ2-3,TRBV29-1,NA,SDLRGGRTDTQY
TRBJ1-1,TRBV6-1,NA,ASSWGDTEAF
TRBJ2-1,TRBV9,NA,ASSESQGWDEQF
TRBJ1-2,TRBV4-1,NA,ASSPRGGENYGYT
TRBJ2-3,TRBV27,few,ASSLILAGKDTQY
TRBJ2-5,TRBV5-6,NA,ASSWDSQETQY
TRBJ1-3,TRBV9,NA,ASSLQGISGNTIY
TRBJ2-2,TRBV7-7,NA,ASGVAVNTGELF
TRBJ1-6,TRBV5-1,NA,ASSWGQNNSPLH
TRBJ2-5,TRBV7-9,NA,ASSNKRHLGTTDHETQY
TRBJ1-1,TRBV15,NA,ATSSFSNTEAF
TRBJ2-6,TRBV19,few,ASSTGTGGSGANVLT
TRBJ2-2,TRBV19,NA,ASSIPVATGELF
TRBJ2-3,TRBV4-2,NA,ASSQLIHKLTDTQY
TRBJ2-7,TRBV30,NA,AWSPRTSGNYEQY
TRBJ2-3,TRBV11-3,NA,ASSFGTRLTDTQY
TRBJ2-1,TRBV29-1,NA,SVRAGRTGEQF
TRBJ1-2,TRBV7-2,few,ASNRENYGYT
TRBJ2-7,TRBV12-1,NA,AGVRVPCARKSLYEQY
NA,TRBV4-1,NA,ASSRLAGERYEQY
TRBJ1-1,TRBV6-5,NA,ASSPSADREAF
TRBJ2-7,TRBV10-3,NA,AISQNYEQY
NA,TRBV7-2,NA,ASSVNRAGDEQY
TRBJ2-2,TRBV27,NA,ASQVRDRGFGELF
TRBJ1-3,TRBV7-9,NA,ASSSDSFSGNTIY
TRBJ2-7,TRBV5-1,NA,ASRGRSSSYEQY
TRBJ1-3,TRBV27,NA,ASSSYRGLSGNTIY
TRBJ2-6,TRBV2,NA,ASSGLADYSGANVLT
TRBJ1-2,TRBV6-1,NA,ASSEEGQGYGYT
TRBJ1-5,TRBV5-6,NA,ASSSNRQAGQPQH
TRBJ2-4,TRBV19,NA,ASSITGVKNIQY
TRBJ2-2,TRBV6-1,NA,ASSTGAAGELF
TRBJ2-7,TRBV11-2,NA,ASSPSSRSYEQY
TRBJ2-2,TRBV19,NA,ASSILRTSGGGELF
TRBJ2-2,TRBV2,NA,ASRLRREGLTGELF